Listed below are T cell receptor beta chains from one sample, sequenced in a study of T-cell memory formation after mild COVID-19. TCRdb reprocessed the 5' RACE reads via MiXCR and lists one record per CDR3 protein. The repertoire includes around 400,000 distinct CDR3 sequences, 24% of them detected once, and 7.5% to 10% sits in the top ten. The sample comprised PBMCs or a T cell subset sorted from them (not recorded which). The receptors here all came from an adult woman who had mild COVID-19 (a few samples of this study predate the infection). Cell type and time point are not known. CDR3s include the opening cysteine and the closing phenylalanine or tryptophan. D genes are given only for firm matches. The size of a clone is reported for some rows only, either as once, few or many, or as a class for expanded clones.

>NA|14|TRBV5-4|TRBJ2-5|NA
CASSSQRPQETQYF
TGTGCCAGCAGCTCCCAGAGGCCTCAAGAGACCCAGTACTTC
>NA|15|TRBV15|TRBJ1-5|few
CATSRDKGVNQPQHF
TGTGCCACCAGCAGAGATAAAGGGGTCAATCAGCCCCAGCATTTT
>TRBD2|18|TRBV7-8|TRBJ2-3|few
CASSLLRTSGFTTDTQYF
TGTGCCAGCAGCTTATTGCGGACTAGCGGGTTTACCACAGATACGCAGTATTTT
>NA|11|TRBV25-1|TRBJ2-5|few
CASSVTETQYF
TGTGCCAGCAGTGTTACAGAGACCCAGTACTTC
>TRBD1|14|TRBV9|TRBJ2-3|few
CASSRQGRADTQYF
TGTGCCAGCAGTAGACAGGGGCGCGCAGATACGCAGTATTTT
>NA|15|TRBV5-1|TRBJ1-4|NA
CASSQQGGTNEKLFF
TGCGCCAGCTCTCAACAGGGAGGAACTAATGAAAAACTGTTTTTT
>NA|14|TRBV5-6|TRBJ1-4|NA
CASSSLATNEKLFF
TGTGCCAGCAGCTCCCTTGCAACTAATGAAAAACTGTTTTTT
>TRBD1|20|TRBV24-1|TRBJ1-5|few
CATSDLRWDRGRWSNQPQHF
TGTGCCACCAGTGATTTGCGATGGGACAGGGGGCGGTGGAGCAATCAGCCCCAGCATTTT
>NA|15|TRBV5-5|TRBJ1-5|NA
CASSLVQGWNQPQHF
TGTGCCAGCAGCTTGGTACAGGGTTGGAATCAGCCCCAGCATTTT
>NA|15|TRBV29-1|TRBJ2-3|NA
CSVEMRLASTDTQYF
TGCAGCGTTGAAATGCGGCTAGCTAGCACAGATACGCAGTATTTT
>NA|12|TRBV14|TRBJ2-5|few
CASSQEEETQYF
TGTGCCAGCAGCCAAGAGGAAGAGACCCAGTACTTC
>NA|16|TRBV9|TRBJ2-2|NA
CASSVERGENTGELFF
TGTGCCAGCAGCGTAGAAAGGGGGGAGAACACCGGGGAGCTGTTTTTT
>NA|17|TRBV4-3|TRBJ2-1|NA
CASSQDPSRISYNEQFF
TGCGCCAGCAGCCAAGATCCTTCTCGAATCTCTTACAATGAGCAGTTCTTC
>NA|14|TRBV5-1|TRBJ2-1|few
CASSLDSPRNEQFF
TGCGCCAGCAGCTTGGACTCCCCTCGGAATGAGCAGTTCTTC
>TRBD1|15|TRBV7-9|TRBJ2-1|few
CASSLVVDRDNEQFF
TGTGCCAGCAGCTTAGTCGTGGACAGGGACAATGAGCAGTTCTTC
>TRBD2|15|TRBV12-3/TRBV12-4|TRBJ2-1|many
CASSFRELAGPVEFF
TGTGCCAGCAGTTTTCGGGAACTAGCGGGACCCGTGGAGTTCTTC
>TRBD1|12|TRBV3-1|TRBJ1-1|NA
CASSQGSDRAFF
TGTGCCAGCAGCCAAGGTTCGGACAGGGCTTTCTTT
>NA|15|TRBV4-3|TRBJ2-2|few
CASSQTSIASGELFF
TGCGCCAGCAGCCAAACTAGTATCGCCAGCGGGGAGCTGTTTTTT
>NA|18|TRBV5-1|TRBJ2-7|NA
CASSQQTLQGPTSYEQYF
TGCGCCAGCAGCCAACAAACCCTCCAGGGGCCAACCTCCTACGAGCAGTACTTC
>NA|13|TRBV5-6|TRBJ2-5|few
CASSLNWGETQYF
TGTGCCAGCAGCTTGAATTGGGGAGAGACCCAGTACTTC
>TRBD1|15|TRBV5-1|TRBJ2-7|many
CASSRDRGSSYEQYF
TGCGCCAGCAGCCGGGACAGGGGAAGCTCCTACGAGCAGTACTTC
>NA|15|TRBV19|TRBJ2-1|few
CASSASGRTYNEQFF
TGTGCCAGTAGTGCTTCAGGGAGGACCTACAATGAGCAGTTCTTC
>TRBD1|13|TRBV5-1|TRBJ2-7|NA
CASSKGQPYEQYF
TGCGCCAGCAGCAAGGGACAGCCCTACGAGCAGTACTTC
>TRBD1|17|TRBV9|TRBJ2-5|few
CASSELPGTGTGETQYF
TGTGCCAGCAGCGAGCTACCCGGGACAGGGACGGGAGAGACCCAGTACTTC
>NA|15|TRBV9|TRBJ2-7|few
CASSVDSRGEYEQYF
TGTGCCAGCAGCGTAGACTCCCGAGGGGAGTACGAGCAGTACTTC
>NA|13|TRBV7-3|TRBJ1-1|once
CASSLGPFAEAFF
TGTGCCAGCAGCCTCGGACCCTTTGCTGAAGCTTTCTTT
>NA|14|TRBV7-2|TRBJ1-1|NA
CASSPMMGDTEAFF
TGTGCCAGCAGCCCTATGATGGGGGACACTGAAGCTTTCTTT
>NA|15|TRBV5-4|TRBJ2-7|few
CASSYQRGIPYEQYF
TGTGCCAGCAGCTACCAACGCGGGATTCCCTACGAGCAGTACTTC
>TRBD2|15|TRBV7-6|TRBJ2-1|NA
CASSHLGGRLNEQFF
TGTGCCAGCAGCCATCTCGGCGGGAGGTTAAATGAGCAGTTCTTC
>NA|12|TRBV20-1|TRBJ1-1|few
CSATGRAKEAFF
TGCAGTGCTACGGGGAGGGCTAAGGAAGCTTTCTTT
>NA|16|TRBV29-1|TRBJ1-2|few
CSVEPPWQQGPYGYTF
TGCAGCGTTGAACCCCCATGGCAACAGGGCCCCTATGGCTACACCTTC
>NA|15|TRBV5-4|TRBJ2-2|NA
CASSLSQKNTGELFF
TGTGCCAGCAGCTTGTCACAGAAAAACACCGGGGAGCTGTTTTTT
>NA|13|TRBV10-3|TRBJ2-5|few
CAISSTGQETQYF
TGTGCCATCAGTTCAACAGGCCAAGAGACCCAGTACTTC
>TRBD1|15|TRBV7-9|TRBJ2-7|NA
CASSFTTGGFYEQYF
TGTGCCAGCAGCTTTACCACAGGGGGCTTTTACGAGCAGTACTTC
>TRBD1|14|TRBV30|TRBJ1-1|NA
CAFGRGQPNTEAFF
TGTGCCTTTGGACGGGGACAGCCGAACACTGAAGCTTTCTTT
>TRBD1|15|TRBV2|TRBJ1-5|once
CASSEIRRGLQPQHF
TGTGCCAGCAGTGAAATACGCAGGGGGCTTCAGCCCCAGCATTTT
>TRBD2|15|TRBV9|TRBJ2-1|NA
CASSPPAGGPGEQFF
TGTGCCAGCAGCCCCCCAGCGGGAGGGCCCGGCGAGCAGTTCTTC
>TRBD2|19|TRBV4-3|TRBJ2-7|NA
CASSRMALAGGPSSYEQYF
TGCGCCAGCAGCCGTATGGCGCTAGCGGGAGGGCCGAGCTCCTACGAGCAGTACTTC
>TRBD2|13|TRBV5-6|TRBJ2-3|few
CASSFGSGGTQYF
TGTGCCAGCAGCTTTGGGAGCGGGGGTACGCAGTATTTT
>NA|13|TRBV10-3|TRBJ1-3|many
CAIRDSSGNTIYF
TGTGCCATCAGGGACAGCTCTGGAAACACCATATATTTT
>NA|15|TRBV24-1|TRBJ1-5|few
CATQRGGHPNQPQHF
TGTGCCACCCAGAGGGGAGGGCACCCCAATCAGCCCCAGCATTTT
>NA|11|TRBV10-2|TRBJ1-1|NA
CASSLGSEAFF
TGCGCCAGCAGCCTCGGGTCTGAAGCTTTCTTT
>TRBD1|15|TRBV6-5|TRBJ2-7|NA
CASSPPPGQADEQYF
TGTGCCAGCAGCCCACCTCCGGGACAGGCCGACGAGCAGTACTTC
>NA|14|TRBV7-6|TRBJ2-2|NA
CASSLEGNTGELFF
TGTGCCAGCAGCTTAGAAGGGAACACCGGGGAGCTGTTTTTT
>NA|12|TRBV28|TRBJ1-5|NA
CASRRPGQPQHF
TGTGCCAGCAGACGCCCGGGTCAGCCCCAGCATTTT
>NA|13|TRBV12-3/TRBV12-4|TRBJ2-7|few
CASTPGPSYEQYF
TGTGCCAGCACCCCGGGACCCTCCTACGAGCAGTACTTC
>NA|16|TRBV25-1|TRBJ2-3|NA
CASSEASHSSTDTQYF
TGTGCCAGCAGTGAAGCCTCTCACTCAAGCACAGATACGCAGTATTTT
>NA|13|TRBV24-1|TRBJ2-3|NA
CATSRSAGGTQYF
TGTGCCACCAGTCGGTCGGCAGGAGGTACGCAGTATTTT
>NA|14|TRBV12-3/TRBV12-4|TRBJ2-7|NA
CASSGLLSSYEQYF
TGTGCCAGCAGCGGACTTTTAAGCTCCTACGAGCAGTACTTC
>NA|16|TRBV19|TRBJ2-5|NA
CASSIDRGRPQETQYF
TGTGCCAGTAGTATAGATCGCGGACGGCCTCAAGAGACCCAGTACTTC
>NA|15|TRBV29-1|TRBJ1-2|once
CSVEGVGRINYGYTF
TGCAGCGTTGAAGGGGTAGGACGGATTAACTATGGCTACACCTTC
>TRBD2|15|TRBV24-1|TRBJ2-3|NA
CATSHGLAGTDTQYF
TGTGCCACCAGTCATGGACTAGCTGGGACAGATACGCAGTATTTT
>NA|17|TRBV27|TRBJ2-3|few
CASSLRYIAESTDTQYF
TGTGCCAGCAGTTTAAGATATATAGCGGAGAGCACAGATACGCAGTATTTT
>NA|14|TRBV6-6|TRBJ2-7|NA
CASSSPPSSYEQYF
TGTGCCAGCAGTTCGCCCCCGAGCTCCTACGAGCAGTACTTC
>TRBD2|16|TRBV7-6|TRBJ2-1|NA
CASSLGGLAGEDYQFF
TGTGCCAGCAGCTTAGGGGGACTAGCGGGAGAGGATTACCAGTTCTTC
>TRBD2|16|TRBV19|TRBJ2-5|many
CASSTGLAGVRETQYF
TGTGCCAGTAGTACCGGACTAGCGGGAGTTAGGGAGACCCAGTACTTC
>NA|15|TRBV5-1|TRBJ2-5|NA
CASSLATGSQETQYF
TGCGCCAGCAGCTTGGCCACAGGGAGCCAAGAGACCCAGTACTTC
>TRBD2|15|TRBV12-3/TRBV12-4|TRBJ2-1|many
CASSASGGSYNEQFF
TGTGCCAGCAGCGCCAGCGGGGGCTCCTACAATGAGCAGTTCTTC
>NA|13|TRBV12-3/TRBV12-4|TRBJ1-3|few
CATAESSGNTIYF
TGTGCCACAGCGGAGAGCTCTGGAAACACCATATATTTT
>TRBD1|14|TRBV7-9|TRBJ2-6|NA
CASPGTAGANVLTF
TGTGCCAGCCCCGGGACAGCTGGGGCCAACGTCCTGACTTTC